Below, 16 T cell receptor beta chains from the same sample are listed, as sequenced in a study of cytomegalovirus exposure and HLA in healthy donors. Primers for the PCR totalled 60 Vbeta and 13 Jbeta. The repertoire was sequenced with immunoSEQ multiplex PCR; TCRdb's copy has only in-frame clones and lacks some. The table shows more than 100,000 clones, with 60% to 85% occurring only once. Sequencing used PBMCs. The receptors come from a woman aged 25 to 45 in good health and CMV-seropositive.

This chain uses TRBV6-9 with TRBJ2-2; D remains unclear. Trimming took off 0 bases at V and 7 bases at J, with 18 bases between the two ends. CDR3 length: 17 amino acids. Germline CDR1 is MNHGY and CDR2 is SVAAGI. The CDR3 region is CASSYSEPTAILGELFF. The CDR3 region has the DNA TGTGCCAGCAGTTATTCAGAGCCCACCGCTATCCTCGGGGAGCTGTTTTTT.

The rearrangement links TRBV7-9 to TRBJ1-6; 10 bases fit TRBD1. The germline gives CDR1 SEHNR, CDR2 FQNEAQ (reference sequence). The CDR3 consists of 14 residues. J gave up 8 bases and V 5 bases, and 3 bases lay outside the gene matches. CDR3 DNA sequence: TGTGCCAGCAGCGTAGGACAGGGGGATTCACCCCTCCACTTT. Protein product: CASSVGQGDSPLHF.

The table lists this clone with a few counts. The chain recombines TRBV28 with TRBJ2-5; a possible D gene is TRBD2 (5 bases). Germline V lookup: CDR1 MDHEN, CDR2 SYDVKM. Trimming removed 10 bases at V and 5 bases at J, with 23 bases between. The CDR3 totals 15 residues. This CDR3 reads CATHSEGWGGETQYF. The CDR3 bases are TGTGCCACCCACTCAGAGGGATGGGGTGGGGAGACCCAGTACTTC. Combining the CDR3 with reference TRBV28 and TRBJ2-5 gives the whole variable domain DVKVTQSSRYLVKRTGEKVFLECVQDMDHENMFWYRQDPGLGLRLIYFSYDVKMKEKGDIPEGYSVSREKKERFSLILESASTNQTSMYLCATHSEGWGGETQYFGPGTRLLVL.

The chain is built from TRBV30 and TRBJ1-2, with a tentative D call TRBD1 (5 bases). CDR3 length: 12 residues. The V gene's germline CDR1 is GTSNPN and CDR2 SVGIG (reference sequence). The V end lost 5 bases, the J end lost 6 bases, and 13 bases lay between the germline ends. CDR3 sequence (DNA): TGTGCCTGGGGCGTAAAGGGGAATGGCTACACCTTC. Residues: CAWGVKGNGYTF.

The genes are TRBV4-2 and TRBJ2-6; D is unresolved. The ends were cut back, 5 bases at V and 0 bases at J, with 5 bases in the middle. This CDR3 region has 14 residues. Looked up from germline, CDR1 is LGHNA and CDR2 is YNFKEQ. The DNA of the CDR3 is TGTGCCAGCAGCTCCGTCTCTGGGGCCAACGTCCTGACTTTC. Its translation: CASSSVSGANVLTF.

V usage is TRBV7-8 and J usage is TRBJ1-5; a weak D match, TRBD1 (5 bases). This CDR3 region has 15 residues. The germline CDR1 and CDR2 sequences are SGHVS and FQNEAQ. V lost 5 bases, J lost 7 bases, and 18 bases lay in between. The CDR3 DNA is TGTGCCAGCAGCCTAGGGTCCAGGGTCTGGCAGCCCCAGCATTTT. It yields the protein CASSLGSRVWQPQHF.

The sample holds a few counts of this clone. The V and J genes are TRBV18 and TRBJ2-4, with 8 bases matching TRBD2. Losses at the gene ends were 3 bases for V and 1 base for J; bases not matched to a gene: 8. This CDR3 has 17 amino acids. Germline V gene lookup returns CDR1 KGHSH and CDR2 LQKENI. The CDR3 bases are TGTGCCAGCTCACCTTCGGGGGGGCTAATGGCCAAAAACATTCAGTACTTC. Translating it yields CASSPSGGLMAKNIQYF.

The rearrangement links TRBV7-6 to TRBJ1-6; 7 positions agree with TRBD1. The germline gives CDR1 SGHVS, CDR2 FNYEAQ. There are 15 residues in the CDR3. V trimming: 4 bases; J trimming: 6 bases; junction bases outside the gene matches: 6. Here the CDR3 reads CASSSRAGGNSPLHF. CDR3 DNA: TGTGCCAGCAGCTCTAGAGCAGGGGGTAATTCACCCCTCCACTTT. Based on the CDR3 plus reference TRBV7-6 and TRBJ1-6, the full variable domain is GAGVSQSPRYKVTKRGQDVALRCDPISGHVSLYWYRQALGQGPEFLTYFNYEAQQDKSGLPNDRFSAERPEGSISTLTIQRTEQRDSAMYRCASSSRAGGNSPLHFGNGTRLTVT.

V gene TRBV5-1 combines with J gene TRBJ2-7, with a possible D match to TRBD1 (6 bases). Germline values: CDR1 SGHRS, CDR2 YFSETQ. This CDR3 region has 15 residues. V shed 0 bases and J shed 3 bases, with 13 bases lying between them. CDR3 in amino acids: CASSLAGQGNYEQYF. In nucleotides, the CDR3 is TGCGCCAGCAGCTTGGCAGGTCAGGGGAACTACGAGCAGTACTTC.

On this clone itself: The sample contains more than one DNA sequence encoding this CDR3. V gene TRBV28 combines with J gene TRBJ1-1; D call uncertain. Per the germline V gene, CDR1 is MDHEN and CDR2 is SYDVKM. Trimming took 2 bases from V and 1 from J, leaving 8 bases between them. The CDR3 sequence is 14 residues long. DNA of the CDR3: TGTGCCAGCAGTTTAACACCGAAGAACACTGAAGCTTTCTTT. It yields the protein CASSLTPKNTEAFF.

The DNA for the CDR3 is TGTGCCTGGAGTGTTAGAGCACAGGCTATGGACCTATACGAGCAGTACTTC. This codes for CAWSVRAQAMDLYEQYF. The genes are TRBV30 and TRBJ2-7, with D perhaps matching TRBD1 (5 bases). This CDR3 has 17 residues. With 0 bases removed from V and 4 bases from J, the gap between germline ends came to 22 bases. The germline V gene has CDR1 GTSNPN and CDR2 SVGIG (reference sequence).

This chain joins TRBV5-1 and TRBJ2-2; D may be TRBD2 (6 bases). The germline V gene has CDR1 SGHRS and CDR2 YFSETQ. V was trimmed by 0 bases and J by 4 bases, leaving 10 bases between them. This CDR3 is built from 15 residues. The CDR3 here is CASSLVQGGTGELFF. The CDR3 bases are TGCGCCAGCAGCTTGGTTCAGGGAGGCACCGGGGAGCTGTTTTTT.

CDR3 sequence (DNA): TGTGCCAGCAGTCCCCGGACAGGGAGTGGGGACACTGAAGCTTTCTTT. It encodes CASSPRTGSGDTEAFF. V usage is TRBV28 and J usage is TRBJ1-1, with 8 positions matching TRBD1. Germline V gives CDR1 MDHEN, CDR2 SYDVKM. V trimming: 5 bases; J trimming: 3 bases; junction bases outside the gene matches: 11. This CDR3 has 16 amino acids.

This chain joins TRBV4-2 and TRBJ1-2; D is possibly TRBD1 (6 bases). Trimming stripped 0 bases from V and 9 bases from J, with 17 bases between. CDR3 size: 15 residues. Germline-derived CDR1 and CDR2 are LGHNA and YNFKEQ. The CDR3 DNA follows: TGTGCCAGCAGCCAAGATCTTGGGGGGGCCAAGAGCTACACCTTC. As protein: CASSQDLGGAKSYTF.

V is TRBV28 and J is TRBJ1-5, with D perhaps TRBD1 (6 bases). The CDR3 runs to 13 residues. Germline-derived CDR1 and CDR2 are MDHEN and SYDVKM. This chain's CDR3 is CVIGGATDQPQHF. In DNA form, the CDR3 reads TGTGTGATAGGGGGAGCCACTGATCAGCCCCAGCATTTT.

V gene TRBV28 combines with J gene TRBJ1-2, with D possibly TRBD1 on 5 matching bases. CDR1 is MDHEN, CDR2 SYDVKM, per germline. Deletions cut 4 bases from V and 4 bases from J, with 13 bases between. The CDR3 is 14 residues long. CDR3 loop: CASSSLDGGYGYTF. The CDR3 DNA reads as TGTGCCAGCAGTTCGCTCGACGGGGGCTATGGCTACACCTTC.